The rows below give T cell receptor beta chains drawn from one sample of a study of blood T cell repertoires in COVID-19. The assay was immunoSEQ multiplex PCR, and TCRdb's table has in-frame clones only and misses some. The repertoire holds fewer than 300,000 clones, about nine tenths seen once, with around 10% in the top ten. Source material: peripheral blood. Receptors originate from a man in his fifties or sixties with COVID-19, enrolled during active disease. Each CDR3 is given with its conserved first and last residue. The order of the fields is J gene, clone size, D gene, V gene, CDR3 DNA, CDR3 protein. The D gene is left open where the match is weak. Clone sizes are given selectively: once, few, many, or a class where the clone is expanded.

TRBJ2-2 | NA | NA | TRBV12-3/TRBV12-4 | TGTGCCAGCAACAGGGGGGGCGGCGGGGAGCTGTTTTTT | CASNRGGGGELFF
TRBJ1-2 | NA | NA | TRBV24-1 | TGTGCCACCAGTAATCTTGCTAACTATGGCTACACCTTC | CATSNLANYGYTF
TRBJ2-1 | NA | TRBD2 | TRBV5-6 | TGTGCCAGCAGCTTAGGGTGGGGGACTAGCGGGAGCAATGAGCAGTTCTTC | CASSLGWGTSGSNEQFF
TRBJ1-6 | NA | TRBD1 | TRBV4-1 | TGCGCCAGCAGCCAAAGGACAGGGGGCCTTAATTCACCCCTCCACTTT | CASSQRTGGLNSPLHF
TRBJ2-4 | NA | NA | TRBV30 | TGTGCCTGGATGGATTCGCGGGGGCCCCTCAGCATTCAGTACTTC | CAWMDSRGPLSIQYF
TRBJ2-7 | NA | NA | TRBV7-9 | TGTGCCAGCAGCTCAAGGACTGTCTACGAGCAGTACTTC | CASSSRTVYEQYF
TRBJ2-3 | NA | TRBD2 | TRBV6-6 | TGTGCCAGCAGTCACGGTAATAGCGGGGCCACAGATACGCAGTATTTT | CASSHGNSGATDTQYF
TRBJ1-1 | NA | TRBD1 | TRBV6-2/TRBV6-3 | TGTGCCAGCAGTTATCAGGGGGACACTGAAGCTTTCTTT | CASSYQGDTEAFF
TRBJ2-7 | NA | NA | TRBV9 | TGTGCCAGCAGCGTAGGGGGCCCCCAGGGTGAGCAGTACTTC | CASSVGGPQGEQYF
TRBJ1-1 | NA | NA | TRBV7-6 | TGTGCCAGCAGCCCACCCAACTCAGGGTTGAACACTGAAGCTTTCTTT | CASSPPNSGLNTEAFF
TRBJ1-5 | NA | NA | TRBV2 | TGTGCCAGCAGTTCCGGACAGCTCAATCAGCCCCAGCATTTT | CASSSGQLNQPQHF
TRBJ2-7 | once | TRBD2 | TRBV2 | TGTGCCAGCAGGAGCGGGGGTACCTACGAGCAGTACTTC | CASRSGGTYEQYF
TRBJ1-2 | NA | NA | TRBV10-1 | TGCGCCAGAAAGAGGGTTAAAGGAAGGTCAGACTATGGCTACACCTTC | CARKRVKGRSDYGYTF
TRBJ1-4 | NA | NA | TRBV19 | TGTGCCAGTAGAGACGACACCCCCGAAAAACTGTTTTTT | CASRDDTPEKLFF
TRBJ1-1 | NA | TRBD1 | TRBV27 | TGTGCCAGCAGAACGACAGGGACTGAAGCTTTCTTT | CASRTTGTEAFF
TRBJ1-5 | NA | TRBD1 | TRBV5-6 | TGTGCCAGCAGCTCGTGGGACAGACATCAGCCCCAGCATTTT | CASSSWDRHQPQHF
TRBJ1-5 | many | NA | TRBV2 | TGTGCCAGCAGTGAAGCGGCGGGACGCCCGAAGATCTATCCCCAGCATTTT | CASSEAAGRPKIYPQHF
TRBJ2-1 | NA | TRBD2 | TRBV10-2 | TGCGCCAGCAGTGAGGTTAGGCTAGCGGGATTCAATGAGCAGTTCTTC | CASSEVRLAGFNEQFF
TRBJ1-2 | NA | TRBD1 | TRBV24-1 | TGTGCCACCAGTAGCCCCGGGACAGGGGACACAGGGCCCTATGGCTACACCTTC | CATSSPGTGDTGPYGYTF
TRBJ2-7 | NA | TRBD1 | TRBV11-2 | TGTGCCAGCAGCTCCCACGCCGGACAGGGGATCTACGAGCAGTACTTC | CASSSHAGQGIYEQYF
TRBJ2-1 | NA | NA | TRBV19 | TGTGCCAGTAGCGTCCTTAACTACGGTGAGCAGTTCTTC | CASSVLNYGEQFF
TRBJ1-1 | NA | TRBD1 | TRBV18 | TGTGCCAGCTCACCTAGGACAGGGGAGGCTTTCTTT | CASSPRTGEAFF
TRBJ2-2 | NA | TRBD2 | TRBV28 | TGTGCCAGCAGACCCACGGGGAGGGGCGCCGGGGAGCTGTTTTTT | CASRPTGRGAGELFF
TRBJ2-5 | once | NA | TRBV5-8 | TGTGCCAGCAGCTCGGAGACCCAGTACTTC | CASSSETQYF
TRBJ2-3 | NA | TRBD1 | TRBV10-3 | TGTGCCATCAAAACCGGGACAGGGGATATTAGGACAGATACGCAGTATTTT | CAIKTGTGDIRTDTQYF
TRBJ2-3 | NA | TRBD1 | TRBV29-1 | TGCAGCGTTGGGACAGGGGGCATCACAGATACGCAGTATTTT | CSVGTGGITDTQYF
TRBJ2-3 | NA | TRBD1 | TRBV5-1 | TGCGCCAGCAGCCCTCGCGGTAGGACAGGGGGAACAGATACGCAGTATTTT | CASSPRGRTGGTDTQYF
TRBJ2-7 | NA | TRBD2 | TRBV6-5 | TGTGCCAGCAGTAATAGCGGGGTCGTGGGCGAGCAGTACTTC | CASSNSGVVGEQYF
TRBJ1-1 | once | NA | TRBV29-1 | TGCAGCGCCGCTAGGCAGGGTAAGGGGACTGAAGCTTTCTTT | CSAARQGKGTEAFF
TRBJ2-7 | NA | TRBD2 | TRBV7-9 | TGTGCCAGCAGCGCTCCGGGACTAGCGAGCTACGAGCAGTACTTC | CASSAPGLASYEQYF
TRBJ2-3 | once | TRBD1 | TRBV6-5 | TGTGCCAGCAGTTATAACGGACAGGGGGCAGATACGCAGTATTTT | CASSYNGQGADTQYF
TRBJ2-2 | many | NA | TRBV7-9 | TGTGCCAGCAGCTCACACCGAATCACTAGGGACGGGGAGCTGTTTTTT | CASSSHRITRDGELFF
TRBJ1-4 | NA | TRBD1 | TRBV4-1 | TGCGCCAGCAGCCAGGGACAGAGGGGGAATGAAAAACTGTTTTTT | CASSQGQRGNEKLFF
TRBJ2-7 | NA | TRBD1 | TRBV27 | TGTGCCAGCAGTTTACGGGCAGGGGGCCCCGGCGAGCAGTACTTC | CASSLRAGGPGEQYF
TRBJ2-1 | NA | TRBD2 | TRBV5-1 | TGCGCCAGCAGCTCACTAGCGGGGGGGCCAGTGGAGCAGTTCTTC | CASSSLAGGPVEQFF
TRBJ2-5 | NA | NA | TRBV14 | TGTGCCAGCAGCCAAGGCGAGACGCCTCGGGGGTGGGAGACCCAGTACTTC | CASSQGETPRGWETQYF
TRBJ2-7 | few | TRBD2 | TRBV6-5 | TGTGCCAGCAGTTACTCTGGGGAGGGCGAGCAGTACTTC | CASSYSGEGEQYF
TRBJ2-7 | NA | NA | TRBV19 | TGTGCCAGTAGTATAGTTGGAGGGGCCGGCTACGAGCAGTACTTC | CASSIVGGAGYEQYF